This is a list of T cell receptor beta chains from one sample in a study of CD8 T cells in Susac syndrome. Using its own MiXCR run on the immunoSEQ multiplex PCR reads, TCRdb lists one record per CDR3 protein. Among some 250,000 distinct CDR3 sequences listed, about 96% were seen once. The source material was CD4+ T cells from PBMCs. The receptors here all came from a human donor with Susac syndrome. The CDR3 runs from the conserved cysteine through the conserved F or W. The order of the fields is clone size, D gene, J gene, V gene, CDR3 DNA, CDR3 protein. D genes are given only for firm matches. Clone size, where shown, is once, few, many, or a class for clones that have expanded.

-,-,TRBJ1-2,TRBV25-1,TGTGCCAGCAGAGGGTCTGGGCAGCCATGGGGCTACACCTTC,CASRGSGQPWGYTF
-,-,TRBJ2-5,TRBV20-1,TGCAGTGCTAGAGATTCGGTCAGCCAAGAGACCCAGTACTTC,CSARDSVSQETQYF
few,-,TRBJ1-1,TRBV20-1,TGCAGTGCTAATCGGGGGAACACTGAAGCTTTCTTT,CSANRGNTEAFF
-,-,TRBJ1-5,TRBV2,TGTGCCAGCAGGGCCCCCGGGGCCTACAATCAGCCCCAGCATTTT,CASRAPGAYNQPQHF
-,-,TRBJ1-5,TRBV3-1,TGTGCCAGCAGCTCTGCAGGGTTTAGCAATCAGCCCCAGCATTTT,CASSSAGFSNQPQHF
-,-,TRBJ1-1,TRBV25-1,TGTGCCAGCAGTGCCCACGACGGCAGCCCGGCGAACACTGAAGCTTTCTTT,CASSAHDGSPANTEAFF
-,-,TRBJ1-2,TRBV4-2,TGTGCCAGCAGCCAAGATGGTCCAGGACGGGGCTACACCTTC,CASSQDGPGRGYTF
-,TRBD1,TRBJ1-2,TRBV29-1,TGCAGCTTCACAAGTATGACAGGGGGCATCGGCTATGGCTACACCTTC,CSFTSMTGGIGYGYTF
-,TRBD2,TRBJ2-3,TRBV30,TGTGCCTGGAGTGTACGTGGTAGCGGGAGACCCCGTCATACGCAGTATTTT,CAWSVRGSGRPRHTQYF
-,-,TRBJ2-6,TRBV5-1,TGCGCCAGTTTTGACTCTGGGGCCAACGTCCTGACTTTC,CASFDSGANVLTF
once,-,TRBJ2-7,TRBV5-1,TGCGCCAGCAGTCAAGGACAAACAGGCCACCACGAGCAGTACTTC,CASSQGQTGHHEQYF
once,TRBD2,TRBJ2-2,TRBV9,TGTGCCAGCAGCATTAGGACTAGCGGAAACACCGGGGAGCTGTTTTTT,CASSIRTSGNTGELFF
-,TRBD2,TRBJ2-1,TRBV14,TGTGCCAGCAGCCAAAAGATAGCGGGAGCCGTAAATGAGCAGTTCTTC,CASSQKIAGAVNEQFF
-,TRBD1,TRBJ2-7,TRBV10-3,TGTGCCATCAGTGAGGCGGACAGGGGATTATCCTACGAGCAGTACTTC,CAISEADRGLSYEQYF
-,-,TRBJ2-5,TRBV11-3,TGTGCCAGCAGCTTGGGACCGACGCGGATTAGGGAGACCCAGTACTTC,CASSLGPTRIRETQYF
-,-,TRBJ2-5,TRBV27,TGTGCCAGCAGTCTCGATTCCCTATCTAGCATCCAGTACTTC,CASSLDSLSSIQYF
-,-,TRBJ1-3,TRBV29-1,TGCAGCGCCTGGGGCGCCGGTGGAAACACCATATATTTT,CSAWGAGGNTIYF
-,-,TRBJ2-7,TRBV27,TGTGCCAGCAGGAACGGACAGACCTCAACCTACGAGCAGTACTTC,CASRNGQTSTYEQYF
once,-,TRBJ2-1,TRBV3-1,TGTGCCAGCAGCCACGAACGCTCCTACAATGAGCAGTTCTTC,CASSHERSYNEQFF
-,-,TRBJ1-2,TRBV29-1,TGCAGCGTCGATCTGGCAGCCTATGGCTACACCTTC,CSVDLAAYGYTF
-,-,TRBJ2-5,TRBV3-1,TGTGCCAGCAGCCAAGATACTGGGGCCCAGTACTTC,CASSQDTGAQYF
-,-,TRBJ1-4,TRBV30,TGTGCCTGGAATGGAGGGGGTCGTGGGGAAAAACTGTTTTTT,CAWNGGGRGEKLFF
-,TRBD1,TRBJ2-7,TRBV28,TGTGCCAGCAGGGGGATCGACAGGGGCCACGAGCAGTACTTC,CASRGIDRGHEQYF
-,-,TRBJ1-2,TRBV7-2,TGTGCCAGCAGCACGTCCCGGGGCTATGGCTACACCTTC,CASSTSRGYGYTF
-,-,TRBJ2-5,TRBV7-9,TGTGCCAGCAGTTTGGTAGGGAGAGAGACCCAGTACTTC,CASSLVGRETQYF
-,TRBD2,TRBJ2-5,TRBV20-1,TGCAGTGCCGCGGGACTAGTGGAGACCCAGTACTTC,CSAAGLVETQYF
-,-,TRBJ1-5,TRBV28,TGTGCCAGCAGTGAGACAGTAAATCAGCCCCAGCATTTT,CASSETVNQPQHF
-,TRBD1,TRBJ1-5,TRBV6-5,TGTGCCAGCGGTGACAGGGAACGGCGTCGACCCCAGCATTTT,CASGDRERRRPQHF
-,TRBD1,TRBJ1-1,TRBV5-5,TGTGCCAGCAGCCCATTTTGGGACAGGGGGCGAGAGACTGAAGCTTTCTTT,CASSPFWDRGRETEAFF
-,-,TRBJ2-5,TRBV4-1,TGCGCCAGCAGCCAAGGGATGGGCAGGGTGGAGACCCAGTACTTC,CASSQGMGRVETQYF
-,-,TRBJ1-3,TRBV12-3/TRBV12-4,TGTGCCAGCCGCTCGGGCGCGCGTTCCGCCATATATTTT,CASRSGARSAIYF
once,-,TRBJ1-3,TRBV2,TGTGCCAGCGTCCTGACAGGAACCATATATTTT,CASVLTGTIYF
few,-,TRBJ2-5,TRBV9,TGTGCCAGCAGTGTCGGTGGGGAGACCCAGTACTTC,CASSVGGETQYF
-,-,TRBJ2-3,TRBV12-3/TRBV12-4,TGTGCCAGCAGTTTTCAAGCGGAGCCGCAGTATTTT,CASSFQAEPQYF
-,-,TRBJ1-1,TRBV5-1,TGCGCCAGCAGCTTGGACTGGAACACTGAAGCTTTCTTT,CASSLDWNTEAFF
-,-,TRBJ2-1,TRBV4-2,TGTGCCAGCAGCCAAGTAGAGCGGGAGCAGTTCTTC,CASSQVEREQFF
-,-,TRBJ1-3,TRBV30,TGTGCCTGGAGTCCCTCTGGAAACACCATATATTTT,CAWSPSGNTIYF
-,-,TRBJ1-4,TRBV9,TGTGCCAGCAGCCTCGGTTCCGGGACCGAAAAACTGTTTTTT,CASSLGSGTEKLFF
-,TRBD1,TRBJ2-2,TRBV25-1,TGTGCCAGCAGTGAAGGGGACAGGCGAGCCGGGGAGCTGTTTTTT,CASSEGDRRAGELFF
-,-,TRBJ2-1,TRBV19,TGTGCCAGTAGAATCGGAAGGGGATACAATGAGCAGTTCTTC,CASRIGRGYNEQFF
-,TRBD2,TRBJ2-3,TRBV20-1,TGCAGTGCTAGGGGCACACTAGCGCAGAGCACAGATACGCAGTATTTT,CSARGTLAQSTDTQYF
-,TRBD1,TRBJ1-1,TRBV6-5,TGTGCCAGCAGTACTGACAGGGGCATGCCCCCAAGAGCTTTCTTT,CASSTDRGMPPRAFF
-,TRBD1,TRBJ2-7,TRBV6-2/TRBV6-3,TGTGCCAGCAGGCTCGGGACAGGGGCGGCCTACGAGCAGTACTTC,CASRLGTGAAYEQYF
-,TRBD1,TRBJ1-1,TRBV6-1,TGTGCCAGCAGCCCCCGGGACAGGGGGAGAAACACTGAAGCTTTCTTT,CASSPRDRGRNTEAFF
once,-,TRBJ2-3,TRBV14,TGTGCCAGCAGCCAGCGTTCCAGAGCTTCCACAGATACGCAGTATTTT,CASSQRSRASTDTQYF
-,-,TRBJ2-3,TRBV29-1,TGCAGCGTTGAACTCCCCCGTGGGGGAGCGGGCACAGATACGCAGTATTTT,CSVELPRGGAGTDTQYF
-,-,TRBJ2-5,TRBV15,TGTGCCACCAGCAGAGAATTAGTAGAGACCCAGTACTTC,CATSRELVETQYF
-,-,TRBJ1-2,TRBV30,TGTGCCTGGAGTTCGGATAGGGGTTACGTCTATGGCTACACCTTC,CAWSSDRGYVYGYTF
-,-,TRBJ2-1,TRBV9,TGTGCCAGCAGCGCAAGCCGGGAGACGACCAGAAATGAGCAGTTCTTC,CASSASRETTRNEQFF
-,-,TRBJ2-1,TRBV20-1,TGCAGTGTGCATCCATGGGGAGGGGGCAAAAACAATGAGCAGTTCTTC,CSVHPWGGGKNNEQFF
-,TRBD1,TRBJ1-5,TRBV20-1,TGCAGTGCTTCGGTCAGGGGGCGATTGAGCAATCAGCCCCAGCATTTT,CSASVRGRLSNQPQHF
-,-,TRBJ1-2,TRBV7-9,TGTGCCAGCAGCCCCGCGCTCTATGGCTACACCTTC,CASSPALYGYTF
-,TRBD1,TRBJ2-7,TRBV12-3/TRBV12-4,TGTGCCAGCAGTTGGGTCAGGGGGCTTCAGGACTTC,CASSWVRGLQDF
-,TRBD2,TRBJ2-7,TRBV29-1,TGCAGCGTTGATGGGGGGGGACTCTACGAGCAGTACTTC,CSVDGGGLYEQYF
-,-,TRBJ2-1,TRBV4-2,TGTGCCAGCAGCCACCGGCATGAGCAGTTCTTC,CASSHRHEQFF
-,TRBD1,TRBJ2-6,TRBV23-1,TGCGCCAGCAGTCAATCAAACGTCAGGGGGATTGCCGACGTCCTGACTTTC,CASSQSNVRGIADVLTF
-,TRBD2,TRBJ2-7,TRBV6-6,TGTGCCAGCAGCTCCGGACTAGCGGTGGCCTACGAGCAGTACTTC,CASSSGLAVAYEQYF
-,-,TRBJ2-1,TRBV29-1,TGCAGCGTTGAAGGGGTCACGAGCTCCTACAATGAGCAGTTCTTC,CSVEGVTSSYNEQFF
-,TRBD1,TRBJ1-1,TRBV20-1,TGCATTCCCGGCTCACAGGGGAGGGACACTGAAGCTTTCTTT,CIPGSQGRDTEAFF
-,-,TRBJ2-6,TRBV6-5,TGTGCCAGCAGTTACACCGACGCCAGTGTCCTGACTTTC,CASSYTDASVLTF